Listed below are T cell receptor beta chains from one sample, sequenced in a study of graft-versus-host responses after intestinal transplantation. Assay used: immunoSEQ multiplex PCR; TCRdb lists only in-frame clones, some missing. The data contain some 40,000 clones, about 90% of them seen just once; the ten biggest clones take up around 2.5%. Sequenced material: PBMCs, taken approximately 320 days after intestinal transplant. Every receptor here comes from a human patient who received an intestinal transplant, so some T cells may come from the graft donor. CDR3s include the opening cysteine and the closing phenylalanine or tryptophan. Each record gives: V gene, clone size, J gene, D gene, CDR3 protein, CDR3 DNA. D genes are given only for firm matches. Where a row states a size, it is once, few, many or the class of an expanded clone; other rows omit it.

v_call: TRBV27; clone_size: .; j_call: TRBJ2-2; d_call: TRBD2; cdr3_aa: CASSFLAVNTGELFF; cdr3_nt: TGTGCCAGCAGCTTCCTAGCGGTCAACACCGGGGAGCTGTTTTTT
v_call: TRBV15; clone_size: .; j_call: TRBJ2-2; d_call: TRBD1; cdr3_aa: CATSRDGVSGGWFGELFF; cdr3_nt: TGTGCCACCAGCAGAGATGGCGTATCAGGGGGTTGGTTCGGGGAGCTGTTTTTT
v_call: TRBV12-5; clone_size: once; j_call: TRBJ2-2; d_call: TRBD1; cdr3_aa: CASGLRGGANTGELFF; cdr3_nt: TGTGCTAGTGGTTTGAGAGGGGGCGCGAACACCGGGGAGCTGTTTTTT
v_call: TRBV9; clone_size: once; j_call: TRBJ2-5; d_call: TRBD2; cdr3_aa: CASSVGGGALKTQYF; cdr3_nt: TGTGCCAGCAGCGTGGGCGGGGGGGCTCTTAAGACCCAGTACTTC
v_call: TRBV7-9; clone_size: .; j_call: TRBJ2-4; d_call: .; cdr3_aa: CASRPTNLAKNIQYF; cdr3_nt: TGTGCCAGCAGACCTACTAATCTAGCCAAAAACATTCAGTACTTC
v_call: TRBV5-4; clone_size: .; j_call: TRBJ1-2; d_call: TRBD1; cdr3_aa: CASSLSRTGGWRGYTF; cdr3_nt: TGTGCCAGCAGCTTGTCTCGGACAGGGGGTTGGCGGGGCTACACCTTC
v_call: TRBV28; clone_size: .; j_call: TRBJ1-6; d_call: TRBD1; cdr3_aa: CASSRDRVNSPLHF; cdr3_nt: TGTGCCAGCAGTCGGGACAGGGTGAATTCACCCCTCCACTTT
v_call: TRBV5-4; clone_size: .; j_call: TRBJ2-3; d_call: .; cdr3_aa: CASSLPRRTDTQYF; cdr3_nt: TGTGCCAGCAGCTTGCCTCGCCGCACAGATACGCAGTATTTT
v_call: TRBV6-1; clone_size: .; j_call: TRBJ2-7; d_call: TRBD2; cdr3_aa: CASSELAGSSYEQYF; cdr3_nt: TGTGCCAGCAGTGAACTAGCGGGATCCTCCTACGAGCAGTACTTC
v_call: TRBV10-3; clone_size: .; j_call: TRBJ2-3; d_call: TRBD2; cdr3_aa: CAISASGGNTDTQYF; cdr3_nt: TGTGCCATCAGTGCAAGCGGGGGAAACACAGATACGCAGTATTTT
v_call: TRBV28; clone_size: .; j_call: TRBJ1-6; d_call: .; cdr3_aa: CAIRGNYNSPLHF; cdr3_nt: TGTGCCATCAGGGGCAACTATAATTCACCCCTCCACTTT
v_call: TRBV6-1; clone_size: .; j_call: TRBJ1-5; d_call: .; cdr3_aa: CASSEQGTNQPQHF; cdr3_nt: TGTGCCAGCAGTGAACAGGGAACCAATCAGCCCCAGCATTTT
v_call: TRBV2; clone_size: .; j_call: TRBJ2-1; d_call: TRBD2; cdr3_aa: CASPRASGGAGEQFF; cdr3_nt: TGTGCCAGCCCTAGGGCTAGCGGGGGGGCGGGTGAGCAGTTCTTC
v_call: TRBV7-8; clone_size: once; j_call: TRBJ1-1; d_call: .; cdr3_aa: CASSFLAEAFF; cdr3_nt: TGTGCCAGCAGCTTTCTCGCTGAAGCTTTCTTT
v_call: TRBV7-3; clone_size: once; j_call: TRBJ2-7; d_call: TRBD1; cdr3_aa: CASSMGTGEQYF; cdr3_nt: TGTGCCAGCAGCATGGGGACAGGCGAGCAGTACTTC
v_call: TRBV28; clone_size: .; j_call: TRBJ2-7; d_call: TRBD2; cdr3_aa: CASSPTSTSYEQYF; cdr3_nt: TGTGCCAGCAGTCCGACTAGCACCTCCTACGAGCAGTACTTC
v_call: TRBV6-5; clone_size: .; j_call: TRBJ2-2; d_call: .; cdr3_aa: CASSYSRGTGELFF; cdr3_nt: TGTGCCAGCAGTTACTCGCGGGGCACCGGGGAGCTGTTTTTT
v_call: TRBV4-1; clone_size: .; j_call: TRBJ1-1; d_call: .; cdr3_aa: CASGTNTEAFF; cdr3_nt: TGCGCCAGCGGGACGAACACTGAAGCTTTCTTT
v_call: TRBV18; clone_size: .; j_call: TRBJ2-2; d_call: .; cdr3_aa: CASSPAPRHNTGELFF; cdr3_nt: TGTGCCAGCTCACCTGCGCCCAGGCATAACACCGGGGAGCTGTTTTTT
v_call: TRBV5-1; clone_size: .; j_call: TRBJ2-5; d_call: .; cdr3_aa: CASSELGETQYF; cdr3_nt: TGCGCCAGCAGCGAACTAGGGGAGACCCAGTACTTC
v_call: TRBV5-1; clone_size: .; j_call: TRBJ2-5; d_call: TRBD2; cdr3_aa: CASSLGLAKETQYF; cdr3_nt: TGCGCCAGCAGCTTGGGACTAGCAAAGGAGACCCAGTACTTC
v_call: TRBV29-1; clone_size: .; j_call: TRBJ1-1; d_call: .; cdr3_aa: CSATPTALNTEAFF; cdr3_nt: TGCAGCGCAACACCCACAGCGTTGAACACTGAAGCTTTCTTT
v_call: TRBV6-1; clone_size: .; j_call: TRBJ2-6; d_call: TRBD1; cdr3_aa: CASTETGAPFSGANVLTF; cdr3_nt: TGTGCCAGCACTGAAACAGGGGCCCCCTTCTCTGGGGCCAACGTCCTGACTTTC
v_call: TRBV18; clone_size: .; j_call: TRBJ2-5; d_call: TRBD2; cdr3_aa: CASSPIAGGYQETQYF; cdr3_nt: TGTGCCAGCTCACCGATAGCGGGGGGGTACCAAGAGACCCAGTACTTC
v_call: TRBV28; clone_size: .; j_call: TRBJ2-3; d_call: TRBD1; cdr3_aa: CASSPDRGATDTQYF; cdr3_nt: TGTGCCAGCAGTCCCGACAGGGGGGCCACAGATACGCAGTATTTT
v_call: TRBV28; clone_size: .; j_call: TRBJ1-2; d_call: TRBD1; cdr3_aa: CASNRQGSTYGYTF; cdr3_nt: TGTGCCAGCAACCGACAGGGGTCGACCTATGGCTACACCTTC
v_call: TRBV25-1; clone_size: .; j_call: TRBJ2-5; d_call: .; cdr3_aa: CASSGPNQETQYF; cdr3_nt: TGTGCCAGCAGTGGACCGAACCAAGAGACCCAGTACTTC
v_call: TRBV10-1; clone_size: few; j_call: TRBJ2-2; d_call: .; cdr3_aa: CASSAGTKTGELFF; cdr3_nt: TGCGCCAGCAGTGCCGGGACAAAAACCGGGGAGCTGTTTTTT
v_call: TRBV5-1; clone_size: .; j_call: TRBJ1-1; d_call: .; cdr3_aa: CASSLGNREAVNTEAFF; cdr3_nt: TGCGCCAGCAGCTTGGGTAACAGGGAGGCGGTGAACACTGAAGCTTTCTTT
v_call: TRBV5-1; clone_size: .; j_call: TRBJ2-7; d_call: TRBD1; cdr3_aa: CASSLLVRGQYEQYF; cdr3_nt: TGCGCCAGCAGCTTGTTGGTTAGGGGGCAGTACGAGCAGTACTTC
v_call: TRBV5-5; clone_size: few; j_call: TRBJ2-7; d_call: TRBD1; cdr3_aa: CASSPDRAPYEQYF; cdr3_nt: TGTGCCAGCAGCCCAGACAGGGCGCCCTACGAGCAGTACTTC
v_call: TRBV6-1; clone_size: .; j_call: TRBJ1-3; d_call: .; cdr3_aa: CASSEANISGNTIYF; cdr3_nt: TGTGCCAGCAGTGAAGCCAACATCTCTGGAAACACCATATATTTT
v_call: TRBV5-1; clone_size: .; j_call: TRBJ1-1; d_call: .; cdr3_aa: CASSSRQDMLAEAFF; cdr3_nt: TGCGCCAGCAGCTCGAGACAGGACATGCTGGCTGAAGCTTTCTTT
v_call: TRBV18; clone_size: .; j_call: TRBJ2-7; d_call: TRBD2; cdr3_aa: CASSQVLAAESWQYF; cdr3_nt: TGTGCCAGCTCACAGGTCCTAGCGGCCGAATCATGGCAGTACTTC
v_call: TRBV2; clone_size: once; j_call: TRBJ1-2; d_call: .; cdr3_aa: CASSFLPGSGYTF; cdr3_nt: TGTGCCAGCAGCTTCTTACCGGGGAGTGGCTACACCTTC
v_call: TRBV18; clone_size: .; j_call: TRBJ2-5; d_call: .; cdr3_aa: CASSPRLTRMETQYF; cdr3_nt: TGTGCCAGCTCACCAAGACTAACCAGGATGGAGACCCAGTACTTC
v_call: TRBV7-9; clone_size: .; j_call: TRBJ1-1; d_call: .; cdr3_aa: CASSLWESGAFF; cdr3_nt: TGTGCCAGCAGCTTGTGGGAATCGGGAGCTTTCTTT
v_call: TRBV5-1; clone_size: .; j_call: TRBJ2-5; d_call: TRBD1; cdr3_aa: CASSPGTGIETQYF; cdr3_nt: TGCGCCAGCAGCCCCGGGACAGGGATAGAGACCCAGTACTTC
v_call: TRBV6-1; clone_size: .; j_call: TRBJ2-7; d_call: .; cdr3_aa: CASSDNRRITYEQYF; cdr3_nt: TGTGCCAGCAGTGATAACAGGCGGATAACCTACGAGCAGTACTTC
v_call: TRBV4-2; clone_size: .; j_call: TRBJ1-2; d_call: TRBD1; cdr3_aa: CASSQDVDRAAYGYTF; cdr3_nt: TGTGCCAGCAGCCAAGATGTGGACAGGGCCGCCTATGGCTACACCTTC
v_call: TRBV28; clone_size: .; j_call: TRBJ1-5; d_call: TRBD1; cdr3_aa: CASSLAGTGYSNQPQHF; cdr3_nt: TGTGCCAGCAGTTTAGCCGGGACAGGGTATAGCAATCAGCCCCAGCATTTT
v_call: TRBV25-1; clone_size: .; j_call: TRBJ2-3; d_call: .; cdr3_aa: CASSEYFTGGTDTQYF; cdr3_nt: TGTGCCAGCAGTGAATATTTTACTGGAGGCACAGATACGCAGTATTTT
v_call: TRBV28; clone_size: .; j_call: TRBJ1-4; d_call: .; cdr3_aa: CASSLLGGEEKLFF; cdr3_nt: TGTGCCAGCAGTTTATTAGGGGGTGAGGAAAAACTGTTTTTT
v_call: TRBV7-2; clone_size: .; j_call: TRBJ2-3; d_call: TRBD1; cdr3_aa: CASSARTGSETDTQYF; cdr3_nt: TGTGCCAGCAGCGCGCGGACAGGGAGTGAGACAGATACGCAGTATTTT
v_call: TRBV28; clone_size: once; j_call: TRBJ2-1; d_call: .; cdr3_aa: CASRPRLSWTYNEQFF; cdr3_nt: TGTGCCAGCAGGCCACGACTATCCTGGACCTACAATGAGCAGTTCTTC
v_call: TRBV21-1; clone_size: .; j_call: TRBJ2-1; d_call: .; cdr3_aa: CASSKEVASGANGEQFF; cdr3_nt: .
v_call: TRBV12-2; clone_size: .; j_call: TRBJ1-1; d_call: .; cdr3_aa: CASRPLGGRTEAFF; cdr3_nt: TGTGCAAGTCGCCCCCTAGGGGGTCGAACTGAAGCTTTCTTT
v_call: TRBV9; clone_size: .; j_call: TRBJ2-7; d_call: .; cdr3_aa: CASSSGRGGPFTYEQYF; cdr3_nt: TGTGCCAGCAGCTCGGGGAGAGGGGGGCCTTTTACCTACGAGCAGTACTTC
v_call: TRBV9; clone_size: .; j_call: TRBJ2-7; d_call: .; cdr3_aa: CASSTEGAGSYEQYF; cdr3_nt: TGTGCCAGCAGCACAGAGGGTGCCGGGTCCTACGAGCAGTACTTC
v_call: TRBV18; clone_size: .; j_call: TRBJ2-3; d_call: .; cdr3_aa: CASSPGRDTHTDTQYF; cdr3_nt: TGTGCCAGCTCACCAGGCCGGGACACCCACACAGATACGCAGTATTTT
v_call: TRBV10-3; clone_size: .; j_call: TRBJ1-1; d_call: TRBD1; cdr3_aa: CAVGQGNTEAFF; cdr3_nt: TGTGCCGTCGGACAGGGGAACACTGAAGCTTTCTTT
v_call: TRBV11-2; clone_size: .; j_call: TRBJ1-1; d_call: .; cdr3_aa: CASSSRRVNPEAFF; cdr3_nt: TGTGCCAGCAGCTCCCGAAGAGTTAATCCTGAAGCTTTCTTT